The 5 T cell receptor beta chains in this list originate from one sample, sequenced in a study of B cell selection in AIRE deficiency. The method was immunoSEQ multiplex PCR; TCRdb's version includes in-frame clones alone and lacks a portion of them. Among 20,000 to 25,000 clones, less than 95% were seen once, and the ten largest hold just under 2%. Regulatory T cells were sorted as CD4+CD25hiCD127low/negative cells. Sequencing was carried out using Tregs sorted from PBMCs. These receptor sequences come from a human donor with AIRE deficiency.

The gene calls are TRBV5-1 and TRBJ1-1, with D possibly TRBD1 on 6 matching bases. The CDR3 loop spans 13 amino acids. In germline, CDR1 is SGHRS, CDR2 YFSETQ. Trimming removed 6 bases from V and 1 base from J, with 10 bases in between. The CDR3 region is CASTGQTNTEAFF. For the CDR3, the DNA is TGCGCCAGCACCGGACAGACGAACACTGAAGCTTTCTTT.

The DNA of the CDR3 is TGTGCCAGCAGCTTGGACAGGGTCATCTACGAGCAGTACTTC. Encoded protein: CASSLDRVIYEQYF. This chain connects TRBV5-5 to TRBJ2-7, with D possibly matching TRBD1 (6 bases). The V end was cut by 0 bases, the J end by 3 bases, with 10 bases between. CDR1 is SGHKS and CDR2 is YYEKEE in the germline V gene (reference sequence). The CDR3 consists of 14 residues.

The CDR3 nucleotides read TGCAGCGTGGAGACAGGTTACGAGCAGTACTTC. Its protein product is CSVETGYEQYF. The rearrangement joins TRBV29-1 to TRBJ2-7, with D possibly being TRBD1 (6 bases). The CDR3 is 11 residues long. V was pared by 6 bases and J by 4 bases, with 10 bases between. CDR1 and CDR2 (germline): SQVTM, ANQGSEA.

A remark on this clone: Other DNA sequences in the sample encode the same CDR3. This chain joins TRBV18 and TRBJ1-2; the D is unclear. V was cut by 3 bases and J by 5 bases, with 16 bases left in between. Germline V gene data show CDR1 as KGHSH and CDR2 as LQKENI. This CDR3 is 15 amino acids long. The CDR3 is CASSPDVIGWYGYTF. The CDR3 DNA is TGTGCCAGCTCACCCGACGTTATAGGGTGGTATGGCTACACCTTC.

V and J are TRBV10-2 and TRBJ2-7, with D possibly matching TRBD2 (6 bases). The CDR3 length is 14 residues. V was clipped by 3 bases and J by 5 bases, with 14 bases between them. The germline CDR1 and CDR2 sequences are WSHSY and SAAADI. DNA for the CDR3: TGCGCCAGCAGTGATTCGGGGGATCAGAACGAGCAGTACTTC. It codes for CASSDSGDQNEQYF.